This note documents a single T cell receptor (beta chain) sequence. The germline CDR1 and CDR2 sequences are MGHRA and YSYEKL. Trimming pared 4 bases from V and 1 base from J, leaving 11 bases between. The CDR3 is 14 amino acids. The data were obtained in a study of blood T cell repertoires in COVID-19. The protocol was immunoSEQ multiplex PCR, while the TCRdb copy is restricted to in-frame clones and leaves out a portion. The profile shows some 310,000 clones, 90% of them singletons. The V call is TRBV4-1, the J call TRBJ2-7, with D possibly being TRBD1 (6 bases). The sample consisted of peripheral blood. The TCR sequence derives from a woman aged 40-49 years with COVID-19, enrolled during active disease. CDR3 protein: CASSPSRGSYEQYF. The CDR3 bases are TGCGCCAGCAGCCCGAGCAGGGGATCCTACGAGCAGTACTTC.